This passage covers 2 T cell receptor beta chains from one sample sequenced in a study of beta chain features in type 1 diabetes. Every bit of the isolated RNA underwent reverse transcription, so sequencing read expressed TCRB transcripts. Sequencing used immunoSEQ multiplex PCR; TCRdb keeps in-frame clones, though not all of them. The table lists some 150,000 clones, around 10% of them singletons. What was sequenced was central memory CD4+ T cells from blood. These receptor sequences come from a man aged 18 to 29 in good health.

The chain employs TRBV18 and TRBJ1-6; D unclear. V was shortened by 3 bases and J by 5 bases, with 14 bases between the two germline ends. CDR1 is KGHSH and CDR2 is LQKENI in the germline V gene. CDR3 length equals 16 residues. CDR3 DNA sequence: TGTGCCAGCTCACCCCGTAGGCCGGGAGATAATTCACCCCTCCACTTT. Protein: CASSPRRPGDNSPLHF. Variable domain in full (rest from reference TRBV18 and TRBJ1-6): NAGVMQNPRHLVRRRGQEARLRCSPMKGHSHVYWYRQLPEEGLKFMVYLQKENIIDESGMPKERFSAEFPKEGPSILRIQQVVRGDSAAYFCASSPRRPGDNSPLHFGNGTRLTVT.

This sequence joins TRBV7-6 and TRBJ1-1, with no clear D. The CDR3 runs to 13 residues. Trimming shortened V by 0 bases and J by 1 base, and 3 bases separated the two germline ends. Germline assignment: CDR1 SGHVS and CDR2 FNYEAQ. The CDR3 is CASSLAENTEAFF. The CDR3, as DNA: TGTGCCAGCAGCTTAGCCGAGAACACTGAAGCTTTCTTT.